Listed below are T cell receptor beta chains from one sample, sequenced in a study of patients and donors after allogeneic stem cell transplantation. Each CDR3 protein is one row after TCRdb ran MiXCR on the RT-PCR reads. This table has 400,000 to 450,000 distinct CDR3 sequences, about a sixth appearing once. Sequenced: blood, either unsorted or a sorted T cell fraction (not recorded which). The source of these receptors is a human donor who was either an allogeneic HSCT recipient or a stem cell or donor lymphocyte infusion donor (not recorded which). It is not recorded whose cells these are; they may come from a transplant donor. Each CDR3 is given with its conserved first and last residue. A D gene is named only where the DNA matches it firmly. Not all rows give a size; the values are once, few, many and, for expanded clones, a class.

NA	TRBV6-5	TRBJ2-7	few	CASGFSYEQYF	TGTGCCAGCGGCTTCTCCTACGAGCAGTACTTC
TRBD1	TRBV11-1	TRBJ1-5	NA	CASSHTGGQWNSNQPQHF	TGTGCCAGCAGCCATACAGGGGGCCAATGGAATAGCAATCAGCCCCAGCATTTT
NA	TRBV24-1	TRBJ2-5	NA	CATSDGTDFQETQYF	TGTGCCACCAGTGATGGGACTGATTTCCAAGAGACCCAGTACTTC
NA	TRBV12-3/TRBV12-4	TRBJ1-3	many	CASSFGQSGNTIYF	TGTGCCAGCAGTTTTGGGCAATCTGGAAACACCATATATTTT
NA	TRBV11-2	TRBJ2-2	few	CASSRPGRTNTGELFF	TGTGCCAGCAGCCGACCGGGACGGACGAACACCGGGGAGCTGTTTTTT
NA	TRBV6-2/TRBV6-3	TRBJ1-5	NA	CASSYGGITQPQHF	TGTGCCAGCAGTTACGGGGGTATAACACAGCCCCAGCATTTT
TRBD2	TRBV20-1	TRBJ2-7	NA	CSARDPGLAPYEQYF	TGCAGTGCTAGAGATCCCGGACTAGCCCCCTACGAGCAGTACTTC
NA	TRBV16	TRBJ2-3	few	CASSQSGSSSTDTQYF	TGTGCCAGCAGCCAATCAGGGTCTTCTAGCACAGATACGCAGTATTTT
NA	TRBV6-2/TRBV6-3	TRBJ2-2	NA	CASSWGHKNTGELFF	TGTGCCAGCAGTTGGGGCCATAAGAACACCGGGGAGCTGTTTTTT
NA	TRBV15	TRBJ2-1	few	CATSRKTGTEQFF	TGTGCCACCAGCAGAAAAACAGGGACTGAGCAGTTCTTC
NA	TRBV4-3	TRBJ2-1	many	CASSQESGYNEQFF	TGCGCCAGCAGCCAAGAGTCCGGATACAATGAGCAGTTCTTC
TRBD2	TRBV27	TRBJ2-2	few	CASSPPGLAAPVGGELFF	TGTGCCAGCAGCCCTCCGGGACTAGCGGCCCCTGTGGGCGGGGAGCTGTTTTTT
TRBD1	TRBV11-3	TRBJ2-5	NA	CASSSYRGGSGQETQYF	TGTGCCAGCAGCTCATACAGGGGTGGAAGTGGCCAAGAGACCCAGTACTTC
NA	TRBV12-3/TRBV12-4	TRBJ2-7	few	CASSFRVGYEQYF	TGTGCCAGCAGTTTTCGGGTAGGGTACGAGCAGTACTTC
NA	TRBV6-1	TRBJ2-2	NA	CASSRDITGELFF	TGTGCCAGCTCCCGGGACATTACCGGGGAGCTGTTTTTT
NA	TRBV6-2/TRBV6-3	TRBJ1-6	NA	CASSPDRSSYNSPLHF	TGTGCCAGCAGTCCTGACAGGAGCTCCTATAATTCACCCCTCCACTTT